This TCR beta chain was found in a study of shared clonotypes between healthy human individuals. This clone was seen a handful of times. Its antigen is currently unknown. Unsorted PBMC DNA was run through sequencing on ten immunoSEQ deep assay plates. As handled by the study authors: Owing to the provision of junction-only sequences devoid of quality scores by immunoSEQ, filtering differed. Profiling relied on immunoSEQ multiplex PCR, and the TCRdb table lists in-frame clones only, not all of them. V, J and clone size reflect that table, while D and trimming were determined from the DNA. The sample carries about half a million clones, 70% to 85% recorded once. This CDR3 region has 19 residues. Germline V gene lookup returns CDR1 KGHSH and CDR2 LQKENI. V shed 6 bases and J 0 bases; nucleotides not matched to a gene: 16. Whole-study findings and limits: The study drew on few donors, limiting represented genetic and exposure-history diversity.

The chain carries TRBV18 and TRBJ2-1; 8 bases map to TRBD2. The material sequenced was PBMCs. The clonotype comes from a woman aged 35 to 49 in good health. Some clones in this sample may be carry-over from other donors' samples. CDR3 sequence (DNA): TGTGCCAGCTCCTCCTCAGGGGCGGGAGGCGTCCTCTCCTACAATGAGCAGTTCTTC. Translation: CASSSSGAGGVLSYNEQFF.